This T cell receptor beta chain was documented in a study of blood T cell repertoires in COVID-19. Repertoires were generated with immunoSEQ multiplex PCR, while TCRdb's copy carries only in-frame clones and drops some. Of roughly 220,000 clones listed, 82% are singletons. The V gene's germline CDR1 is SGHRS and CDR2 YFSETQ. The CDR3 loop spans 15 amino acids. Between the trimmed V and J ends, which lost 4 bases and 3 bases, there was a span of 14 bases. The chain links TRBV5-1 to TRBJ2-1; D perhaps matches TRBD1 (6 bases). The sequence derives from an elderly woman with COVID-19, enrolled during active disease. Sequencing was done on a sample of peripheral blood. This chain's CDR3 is CASSLQGTYYNEQFF. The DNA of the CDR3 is TGCGCCAGCAGCCTACAGGGTACCTACTACAATGAGCAGTTCTTC. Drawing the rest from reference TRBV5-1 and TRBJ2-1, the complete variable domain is KAGVTQTPRYLIKTRGQQVTLSCSPISGHRSVSWYQQTPGQGLQFLFEYFSETQRNKGNFPGRFSGRQFSNSRSEMNVSTLELGDSALYLCASSLQGTYYNEQFFGPGTRLTVL.